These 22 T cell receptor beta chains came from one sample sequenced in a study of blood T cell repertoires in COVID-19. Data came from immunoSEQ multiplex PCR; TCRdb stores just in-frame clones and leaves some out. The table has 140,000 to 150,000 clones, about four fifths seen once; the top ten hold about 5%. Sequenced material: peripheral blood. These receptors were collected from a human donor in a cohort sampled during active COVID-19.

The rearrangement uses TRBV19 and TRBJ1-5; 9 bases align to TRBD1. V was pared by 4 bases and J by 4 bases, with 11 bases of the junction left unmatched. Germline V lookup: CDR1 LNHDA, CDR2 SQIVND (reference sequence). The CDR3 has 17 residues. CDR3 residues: CASSRSGQGFWNQPQHF. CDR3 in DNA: TGTGCCAGTAGTAGATCGGGACAGGGATTTTGGAATCAGCCCCAGCATTTT. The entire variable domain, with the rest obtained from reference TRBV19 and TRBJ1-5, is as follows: DGGITQSPKYLFRKEGQNVTLSCEQNLNHDAMYWYRQDPGQGLRLIYYSQIVNDFQKGDIAEGYSVSREKKESFPLTVTSAQKNPTAFYLCASSRSGQGFWNQPQHFGDGTRLSIL.

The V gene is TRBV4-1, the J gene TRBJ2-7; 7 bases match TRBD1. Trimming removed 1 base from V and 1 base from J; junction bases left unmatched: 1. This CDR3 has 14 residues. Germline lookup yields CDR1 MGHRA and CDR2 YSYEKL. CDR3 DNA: TGCGCCAGCAGCCAAGGGGGACAGTCCTACGAGCAGTACTTC. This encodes CASSQGGQSYEQYF.

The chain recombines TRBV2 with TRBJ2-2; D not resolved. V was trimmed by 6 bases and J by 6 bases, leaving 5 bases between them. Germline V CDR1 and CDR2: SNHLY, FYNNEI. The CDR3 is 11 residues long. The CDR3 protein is CASRPAGELFF. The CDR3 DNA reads TGTGCCAGCAGACCGGCCGGGGAGCTGTTTTTT.

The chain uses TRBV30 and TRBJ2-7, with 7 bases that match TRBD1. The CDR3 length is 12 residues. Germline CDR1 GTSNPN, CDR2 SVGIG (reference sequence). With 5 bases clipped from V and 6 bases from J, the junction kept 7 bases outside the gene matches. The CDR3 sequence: CAWVTGIGEQYF. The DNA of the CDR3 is TGTGCCTGGGTGACAGGGATTGGCGAGCAGTACTTC.

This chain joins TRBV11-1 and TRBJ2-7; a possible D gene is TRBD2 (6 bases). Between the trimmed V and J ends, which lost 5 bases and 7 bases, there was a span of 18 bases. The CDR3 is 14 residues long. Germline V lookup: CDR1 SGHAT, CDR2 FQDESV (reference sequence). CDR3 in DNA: TGTGCCAGCAGCCCAAGGGGCATGGAGGGAGAGCAGTACTTC. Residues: CASSPRGMEGEQYF.

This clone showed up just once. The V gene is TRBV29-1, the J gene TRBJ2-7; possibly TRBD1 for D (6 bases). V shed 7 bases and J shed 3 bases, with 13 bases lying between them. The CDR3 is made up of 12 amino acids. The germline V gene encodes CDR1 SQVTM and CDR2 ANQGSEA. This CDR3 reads CSGQTGNYEQYF. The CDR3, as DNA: TGCAGCGGACAGACAGGAAACTACGAGCAGTACTTC.

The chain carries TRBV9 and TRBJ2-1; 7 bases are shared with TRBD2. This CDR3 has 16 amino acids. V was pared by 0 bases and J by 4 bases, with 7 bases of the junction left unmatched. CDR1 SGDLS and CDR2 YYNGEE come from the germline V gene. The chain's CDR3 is CASSVEDGGSYNEQFF. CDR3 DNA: TGTGCCAGCAGCGTAGAAGACGGGGGGAGTTACAATGAGCAGTTCTTC.

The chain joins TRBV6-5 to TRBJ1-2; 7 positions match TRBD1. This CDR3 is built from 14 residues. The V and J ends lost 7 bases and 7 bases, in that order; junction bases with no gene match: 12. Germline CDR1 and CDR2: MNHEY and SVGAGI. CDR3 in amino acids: CASKREQGSSGYTF. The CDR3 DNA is TGTGCCAGCAAGAGGGAACAGGGGTCGAGTGGCTACACCTTC.

Here the CDR3 reads CASRGPGQGFTEAFF. The CDR3 nucleotides read TGTGCCAGCAGGGGACCGGGACAGGGTTTTACTGAAGCTTTCTTT. The chain joins TRBV27 to TRBJ1-1, with 9 bases identical to TRBD1. There are 15 residues in the CDR3. Germline CDR1 and CDR2: MNHEY and SMNVEV (reference sequence). V gave up 6 bases and J gave up 5 bases; unmatched junction bases: 10.

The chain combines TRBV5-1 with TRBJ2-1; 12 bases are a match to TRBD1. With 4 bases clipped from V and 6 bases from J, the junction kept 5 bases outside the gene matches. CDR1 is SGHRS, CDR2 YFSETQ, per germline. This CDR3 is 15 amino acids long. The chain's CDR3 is CASSARDRGPNEQFF. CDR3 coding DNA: TGCGCCAGCAGCGCCCGGGACAGGGGGCCCAATGAGCAGTTCTTC.

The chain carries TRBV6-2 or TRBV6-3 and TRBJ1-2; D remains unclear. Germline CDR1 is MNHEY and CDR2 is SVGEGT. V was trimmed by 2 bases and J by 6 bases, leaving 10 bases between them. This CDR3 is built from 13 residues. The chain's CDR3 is CASSYRAGDGYTF. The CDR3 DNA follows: TGTGCCAGCAGTTACAGGGCGGGCGATGGCTACACCTTC.

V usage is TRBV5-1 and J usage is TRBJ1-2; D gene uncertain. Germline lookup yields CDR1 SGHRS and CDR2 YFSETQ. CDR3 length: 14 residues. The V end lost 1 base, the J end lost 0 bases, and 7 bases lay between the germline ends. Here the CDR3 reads CASSLRGANYGYTF. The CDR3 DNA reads TGCGCCAGCAGCTTGAGAGGCGCTAACTATGGCTACACCTTC.

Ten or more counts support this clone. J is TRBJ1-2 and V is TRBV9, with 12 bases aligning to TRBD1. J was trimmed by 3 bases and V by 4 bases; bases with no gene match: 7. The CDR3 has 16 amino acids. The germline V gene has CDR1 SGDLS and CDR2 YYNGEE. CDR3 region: CASSPAGQGADYGYTF. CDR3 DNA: TGTGCCAGCAGCCCGGCGGGACAGGGGGCTGACTATGGCTACACCTTC.

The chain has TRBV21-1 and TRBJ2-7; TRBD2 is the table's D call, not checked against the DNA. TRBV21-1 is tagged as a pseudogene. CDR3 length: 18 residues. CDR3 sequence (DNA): TGTGCCAGCAGCAAAGACCCTCCTCCAGCGGGAGCTTCCTACGAGCAGTACGTC. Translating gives CASSKDPPPAGASYEQYV.

CDR3 protein: CASSQGGRAAEKLFF. The CDR3 bases are TGTGCCAGCAGCCAAGGGGGCAGGGCGGCGGAAAAACTGTTTTTT. The rearrangement links TRBV3-1 (or the pseudogene TRBV3-2) to TRBJ1-4; weak D call: TRBD1 (5 bases). The germline gives CDR1 LGHDT, CDR2 YNNKEL (reference sequence). With 1 base removed from V and 8 bases from J, the gap between germline ends came to 14 bases. The CDR3 loop spans 15 amino acids.

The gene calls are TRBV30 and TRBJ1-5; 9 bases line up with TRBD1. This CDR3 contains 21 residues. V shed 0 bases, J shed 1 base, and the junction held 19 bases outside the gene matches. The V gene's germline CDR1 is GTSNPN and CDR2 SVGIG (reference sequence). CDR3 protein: CAWSVKGWGQGSIRSNQPQHF. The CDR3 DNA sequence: TGTGCCTGGAGTGTAAAGGGGTGGGGACAGGGATCGATACGGAGCAATCAGCCCCAGCATTTT.

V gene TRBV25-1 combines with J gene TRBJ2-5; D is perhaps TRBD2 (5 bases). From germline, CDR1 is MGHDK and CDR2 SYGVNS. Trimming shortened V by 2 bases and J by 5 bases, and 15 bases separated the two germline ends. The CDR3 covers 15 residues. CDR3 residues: CASSERRGLVETQYF. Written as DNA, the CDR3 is TGTGCCAGCAGTGAAAGGCGAGGGTTGGTCGAGACCCAGTACTTC.

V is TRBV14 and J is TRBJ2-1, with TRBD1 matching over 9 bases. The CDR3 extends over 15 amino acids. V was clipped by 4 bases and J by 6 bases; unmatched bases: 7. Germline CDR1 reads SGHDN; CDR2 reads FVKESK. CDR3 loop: CASSPLGQGSNEQFF. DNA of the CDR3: TGTGCCAGCAGCCCCCTCGGACAGGGGTCCAATGAGCAGTTCTTC.

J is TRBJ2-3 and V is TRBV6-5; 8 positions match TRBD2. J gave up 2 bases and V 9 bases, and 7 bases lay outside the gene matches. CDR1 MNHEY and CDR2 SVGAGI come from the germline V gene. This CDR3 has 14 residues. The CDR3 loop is CASKAGAFTDTQYF. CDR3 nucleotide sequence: TGTGCCAGTAAAGCGGGGGCGTTCACAGATACGCAGTATTTT.

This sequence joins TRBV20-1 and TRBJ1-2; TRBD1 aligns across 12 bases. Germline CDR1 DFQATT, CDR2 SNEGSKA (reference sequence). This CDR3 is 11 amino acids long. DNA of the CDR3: TGCAGGGGACAGGGGGCGAATGGCTACACCTTC. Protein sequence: CRGQGANGYTF.

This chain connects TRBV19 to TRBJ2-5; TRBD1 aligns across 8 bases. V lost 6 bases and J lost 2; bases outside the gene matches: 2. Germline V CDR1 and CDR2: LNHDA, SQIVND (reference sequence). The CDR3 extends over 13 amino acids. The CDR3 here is CASRNRGQETQYF. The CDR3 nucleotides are TGTGCCAGTAGGAACAGGGGGCAAGAGACCCAGTACTTC.

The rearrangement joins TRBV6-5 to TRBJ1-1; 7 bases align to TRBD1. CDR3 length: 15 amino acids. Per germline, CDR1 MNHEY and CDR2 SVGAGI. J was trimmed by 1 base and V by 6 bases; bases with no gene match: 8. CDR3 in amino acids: CASRRGQRTNTEAFF. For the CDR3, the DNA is TGTGCCAGCAGAAGGGGGCAACGGACGAACACTGAAGCTTTCTTT.